This section outlines one T cell receptor beta chain sequence together with its context. Its antigen is currently unknown. This entry is derived from a study of Tregs in tolerant kidney transplant recipients. Germline V CDR1 and CDR2: SGHRS, YFSETQ. The ends lost 2 bases at V and 6 bases at J; junction bases unmatched: 5. This CDR3 has 16 residues. Unstimulated Tregs (CD4+CD25+CD127-) and CD4+CD25- non-Tregs were sorted from PBMCs. The assay was immunoSEQ multiplex PCR, and TCRdb's table has in-frame clones only and misses some. The sample holds about 64,000 clones; 98% are singletons and the top ten take around 0.34%. General study findings and limits: Antigen-driven expansion was suggested because donor-specific Tregs expanded more than all Tregs in tolerant patients. For some patients, primers changed over time, blocking nucleotide-level comparison.

This TCR was recovered from a human donor who received a combined kidney and bone marrow transplant. The starting material was Tregs from blood, obtained before the transplant. The V gene is TRBV5-1, the J gene TRBJ2-3; 14 nucleotides line up with TRBD2. CDR3 sequence: CASSLLGTSGGDTQYF. CDR3 sequence (DNA): TGCGCCAGCAGCTTACTTGGGACTAGCGGGGGCGATACGCAGTATTTT.